This T cell receptor beta chain was captured in a study of Ad26.COV2.S vaccination and SARS-CoV-2 variants. Study-level results: Estimates derived from TCR breadth and depth analyses may have underestimated total T cell responses.

With respect to this clone: Its antigen is currently unknown.

TCRdb's copy holds only in-frame clones and misses some; the assay was immunoSEQ multiplex PCR. This table holds a few hundred thousand clones, 90% found once. Trimming left V 5 bases short and J 1 base short, with 8 bases between. This CDR3 has 12 amino acids. In germline, CDR1 is SQVTM, CDR2 ANQGSEA. The treatment: roughly 19 received Ad26.COV2.S at low or high dose, single or two shots; roughly 5 received placebo; per-sample allocation not given. Sampling happened 63 days after the first vaccine or placebo injection. The clonotype comes from a person between 18 and 65 years old who received the Ad26.COV2.S COVID-19 vaccine or a placebo. This material consisted of peripheral blood, taken in a trial of Ad26.COV2.S vaccine versus placebo. The chain employs TRBV29-1 and TRBJ1-1, with D hard to call. CDR3 in DNA: TGCAGCGTTCACTCGGGGAACACTGAAGCTTTCTTT. This encodes CSVHSGNTEAFF.